This T cell receptor beta chain was sequenced in a study of blood T cell repertoires in COVID-19. With V trimmed by 10 bases and J by 4 bases, 3 bases remained unmatched. Germline V gene data show CDR1 as PRHDT and CDR2 as FYEKMQ (reference sequence). This CDR3 contains 12 residues. Profiled with immunoSEQ multiplex PCR; TCRdb holds only in-frame clones, not every one. The repertoire holds over 200,000 clones, with 70% to 90% as singletons. The rearrangement links TRBV13 to TRBJ2-7; 11 bases match TRBD2. Sequencing was performed on PBMCs or T cells enriched from blood (not recorded which). This clonotype originated in a man younger than 40 who had recovered from COVID-19. CDR3 in DNA: TGTGCCACGACTAGCGGGACTTACGAGCAGTACTTC. It translates to CATTSGTYEQYF.